Included here is one T cell receptor beta chain sequence, with context. This record belongs to a study of PD-1 blockade in classical Hodgkin lymphoma. Brentuximab vedotin exposure varied among the patients, all of whom had relapsed after autologous stem cell transplantation. Using immunoSEQ multiplex PCR, the repertoire was profiled, and TCRdb retains in-frame clones only, with some absent. The sample includes approximately 100,000 clones, roughly 90% of them seen just once. This receptor was obtained from a human donor with classical Hodgkin lymphoma. The sequencing used peripheral blood mononuclear cells (PBMCs), collected before the second cycle of nivolumab.

The CDR3 here is CASSEVAGQLNTEAFF. In DNA, the CDR3 is TGTGCCAGCAGTGAGGTCGCCGGGCAGCTGAACACTGAAGCTTTCTTT. This chain uses TRBV2 with TRBJ1-1; D is uncertain. From germline, CDR1 is SNHLY and CDR2 FYNNEI. The length of the CDR3 is 16 residues. The ends were cut back, 3 bases at V and 0 bases at J, with 14 bases in the middle.